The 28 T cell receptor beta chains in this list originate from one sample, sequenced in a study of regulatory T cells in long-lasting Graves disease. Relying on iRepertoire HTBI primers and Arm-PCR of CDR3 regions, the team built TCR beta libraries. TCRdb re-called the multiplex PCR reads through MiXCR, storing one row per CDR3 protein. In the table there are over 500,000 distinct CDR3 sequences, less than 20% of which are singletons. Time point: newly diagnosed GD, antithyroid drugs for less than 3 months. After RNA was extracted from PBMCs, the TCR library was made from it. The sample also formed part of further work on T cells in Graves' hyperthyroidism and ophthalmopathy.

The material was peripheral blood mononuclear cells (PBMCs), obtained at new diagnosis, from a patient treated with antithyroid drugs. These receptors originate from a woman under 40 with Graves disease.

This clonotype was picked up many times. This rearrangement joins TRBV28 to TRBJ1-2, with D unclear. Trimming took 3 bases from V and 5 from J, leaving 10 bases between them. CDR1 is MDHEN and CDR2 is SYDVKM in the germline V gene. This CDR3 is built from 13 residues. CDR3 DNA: TGTGCCAGCAGTTTGTGGGAATCGTATGGCTACACCTTC. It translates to CASSLWESYGYTF.

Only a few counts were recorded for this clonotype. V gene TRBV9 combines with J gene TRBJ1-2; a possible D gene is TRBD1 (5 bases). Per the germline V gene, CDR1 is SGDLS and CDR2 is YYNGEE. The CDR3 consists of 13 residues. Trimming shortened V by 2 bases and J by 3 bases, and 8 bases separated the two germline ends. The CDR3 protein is CASSVRGDYGYTF. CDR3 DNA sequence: TGTGCCAGCAGCGTTAGGGGTGACTATGGCTACACCTTC.

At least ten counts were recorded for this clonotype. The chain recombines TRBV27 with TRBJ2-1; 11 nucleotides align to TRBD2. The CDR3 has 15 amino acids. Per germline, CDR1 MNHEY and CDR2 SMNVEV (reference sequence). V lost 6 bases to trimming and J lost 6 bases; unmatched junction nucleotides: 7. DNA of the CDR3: TGTGCCAGCAGGGATTTAGCGGGAGGGCGCAATGAGCAGTTCTTC. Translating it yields CASRDLAGGRNEQFF.

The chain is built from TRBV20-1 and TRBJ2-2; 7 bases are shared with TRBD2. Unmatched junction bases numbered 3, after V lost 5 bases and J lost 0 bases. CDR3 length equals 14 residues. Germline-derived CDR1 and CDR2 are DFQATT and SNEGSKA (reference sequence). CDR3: CSAPGGTNTGELFF. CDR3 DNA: TGCAGTGCTCCCGGGGGGACGAACACCGGGGAGCTGTTTTTT.

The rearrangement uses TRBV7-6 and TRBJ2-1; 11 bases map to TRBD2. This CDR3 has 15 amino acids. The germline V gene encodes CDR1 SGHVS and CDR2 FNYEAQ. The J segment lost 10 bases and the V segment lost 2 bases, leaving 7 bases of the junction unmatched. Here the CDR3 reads CASSLPGLAAGEQFF. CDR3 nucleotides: TGTGCCAGCAGCTTACCGGGACTAGCGGCCGGGGAGCAGTTCTTC.

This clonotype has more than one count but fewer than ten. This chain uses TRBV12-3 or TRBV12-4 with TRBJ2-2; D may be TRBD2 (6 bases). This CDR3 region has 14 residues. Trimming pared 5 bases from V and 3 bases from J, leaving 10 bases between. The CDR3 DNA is TGTGCCAGCAGTCCGGGACTCCACACCGGGGAGCTGTTTTTT. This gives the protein CASSPGLHTGELFF.

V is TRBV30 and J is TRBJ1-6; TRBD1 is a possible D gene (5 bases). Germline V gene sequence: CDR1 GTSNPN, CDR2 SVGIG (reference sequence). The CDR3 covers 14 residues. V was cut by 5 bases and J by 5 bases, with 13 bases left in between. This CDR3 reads CAWSPGRHNSPLHF. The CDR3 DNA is TGTGCCTGGTCGCCGGGACGCCATAATTCACCCCTCCACTTT.

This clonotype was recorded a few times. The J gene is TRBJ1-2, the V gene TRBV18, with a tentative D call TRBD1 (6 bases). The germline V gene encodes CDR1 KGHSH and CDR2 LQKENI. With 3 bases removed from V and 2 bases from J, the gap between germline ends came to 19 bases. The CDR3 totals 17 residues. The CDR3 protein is CASSPLEMTGVNYGYTF. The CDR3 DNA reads TGTGCCAGCTCACCTCTCGAGATGACAGGCGTCAACTATGGCTACACCTTC. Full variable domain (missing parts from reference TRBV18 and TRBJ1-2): NAGVMQNPRHLVRRRGQEARLRCSPMKGHSHVYWYRQLPEEGLKFMVYLQKENIIDESGMPKERFSAEFPKEGPSILRIQQVVRGDSAAYFCASSPLEMTGVNYGYTFGSGTRLTVV.

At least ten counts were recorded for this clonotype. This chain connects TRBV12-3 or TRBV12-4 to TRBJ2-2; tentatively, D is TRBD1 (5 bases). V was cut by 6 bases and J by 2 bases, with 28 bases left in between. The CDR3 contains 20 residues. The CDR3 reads CASRLGWAARVYRNTGELFF. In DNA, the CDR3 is TGTGCCAGCAGGTTGGGTTGGGCCGCCAGGGTCTATCGAAACACCGGGGAGCTGTTTTTT.

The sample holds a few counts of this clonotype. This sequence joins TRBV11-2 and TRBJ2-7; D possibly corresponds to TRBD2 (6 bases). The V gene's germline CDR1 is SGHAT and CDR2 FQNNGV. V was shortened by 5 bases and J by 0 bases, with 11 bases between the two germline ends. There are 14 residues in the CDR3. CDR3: CASSVAESSYEQYF. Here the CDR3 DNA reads TGTGCCAGCAGCGTAGCGGAGAGCTCCTACGAGCAGTACTTC.

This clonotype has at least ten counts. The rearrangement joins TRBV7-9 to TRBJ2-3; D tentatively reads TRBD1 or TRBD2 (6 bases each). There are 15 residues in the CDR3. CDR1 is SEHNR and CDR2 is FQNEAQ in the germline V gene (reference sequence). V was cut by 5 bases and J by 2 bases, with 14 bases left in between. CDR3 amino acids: CASSRRGANTDTQYF. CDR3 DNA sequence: TGTGCCAGCAGCCGAAGGGGGGCCAACACAGATACGCAGTATTTT.

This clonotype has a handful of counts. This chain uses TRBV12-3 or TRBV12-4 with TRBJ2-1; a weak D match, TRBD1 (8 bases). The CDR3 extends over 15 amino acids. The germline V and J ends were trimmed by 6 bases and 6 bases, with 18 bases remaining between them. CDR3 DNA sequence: TGTGCCAGCAGACAGGGGGGGGCAGTCGGCAATGAGCAGTTCTTC. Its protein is CASRQGGAVGNEQFF.

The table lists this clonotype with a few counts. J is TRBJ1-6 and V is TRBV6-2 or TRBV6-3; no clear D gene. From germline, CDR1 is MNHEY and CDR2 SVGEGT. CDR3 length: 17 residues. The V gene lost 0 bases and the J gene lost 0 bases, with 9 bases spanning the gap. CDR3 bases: TGTGCCAGCAGTTACTCTATCAGTAGCTCCTATAATTCACCCCTCCACTTT. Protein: CASSYSISSSYNSPLHF.

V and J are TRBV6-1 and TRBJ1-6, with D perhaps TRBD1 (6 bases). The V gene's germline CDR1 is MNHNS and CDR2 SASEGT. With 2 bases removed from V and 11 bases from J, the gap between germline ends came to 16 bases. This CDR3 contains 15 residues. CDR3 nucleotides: TGTGCCAGCAGTGAAAGCGATGCAGGGGTGACACCCCTCCACTTT. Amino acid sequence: CASSESDAGVTPLHF.

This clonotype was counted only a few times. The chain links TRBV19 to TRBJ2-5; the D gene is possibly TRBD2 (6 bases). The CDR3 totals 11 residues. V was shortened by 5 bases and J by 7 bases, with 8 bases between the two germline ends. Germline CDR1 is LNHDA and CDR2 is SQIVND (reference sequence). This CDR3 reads CASSARGTQYF. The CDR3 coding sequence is TGTGCCAGTAGTGCGCGGGGGACCCAGTACTTC.

Here the CDR3 DNA reads TGTGCCAGCAGCTTTGGGAGCGCTTACGAGCAGTACTTC. As protein: CASSFGSAYEQYF. V gene TRBV7-9 combines with J gene TRBJ2-7; TRBD2 is a possible D gene (5 bases). CDR3 length equals 13 residues. Germline lookup yields CDR1 SEHNR and CDR2 FQNEAQ (reference sequence). The V and J ends lost 3 bases and 4 bases respectively, with 10 bases between them.

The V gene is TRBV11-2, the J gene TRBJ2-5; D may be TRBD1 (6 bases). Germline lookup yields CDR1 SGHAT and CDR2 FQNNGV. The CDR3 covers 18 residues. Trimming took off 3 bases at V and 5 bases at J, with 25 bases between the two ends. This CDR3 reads CASSFGAGTGISEETQYF. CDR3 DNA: TGTGCCAGCAGCTTTGGGGCCGGTACAGGGATCTCTGAGGAGACCCAGTACTTC.

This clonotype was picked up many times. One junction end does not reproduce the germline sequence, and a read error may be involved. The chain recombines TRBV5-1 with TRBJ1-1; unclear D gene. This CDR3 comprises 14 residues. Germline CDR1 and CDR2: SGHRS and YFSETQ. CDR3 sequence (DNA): TGTGCCAGCAGTTTAGCCCCAGGTAACACTGAAGCTTTCTTT. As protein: CASSLAPGNTEAFF.

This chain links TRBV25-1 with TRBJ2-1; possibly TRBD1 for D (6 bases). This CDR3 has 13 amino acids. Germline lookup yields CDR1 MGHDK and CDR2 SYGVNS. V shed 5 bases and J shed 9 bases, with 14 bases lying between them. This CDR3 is CASSPTGLIEQFF. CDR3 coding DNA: TGTGCCAGCAGTCCCACAGGGTTAATTGAGCAGTTCTTC.

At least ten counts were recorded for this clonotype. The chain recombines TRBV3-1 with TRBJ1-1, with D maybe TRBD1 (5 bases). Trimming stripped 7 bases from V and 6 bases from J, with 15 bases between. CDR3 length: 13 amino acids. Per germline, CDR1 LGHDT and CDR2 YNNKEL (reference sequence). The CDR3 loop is CASKGRMGAEAFF. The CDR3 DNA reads TGTGCCAGCAAGGGGCGGATGGGTGCTGAAGCTTTCTTT.

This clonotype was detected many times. CDR3 protein: CASFHAYEQYF. The CDR3 bases are TGCGCCAGCTTTCATGCCTACGAGCAGTACTTC. The gene calls are TRBV10-2 and TRBJ2-7; D remains ambiguous. The V and J ends lost 8 bases and 2 bases respectively, with 7 bases between them. Germline lookup yields CDR1 WSHSY and CDR2 SAAADI. The CDR3 length is 11 residues.

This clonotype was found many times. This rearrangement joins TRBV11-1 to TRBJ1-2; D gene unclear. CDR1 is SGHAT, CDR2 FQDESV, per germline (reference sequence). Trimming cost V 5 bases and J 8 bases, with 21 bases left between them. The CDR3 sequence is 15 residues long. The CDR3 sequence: CASSPTRESERGYTF. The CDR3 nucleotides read TGTGCCAGCAGCCCTACGAGGGAGAGCGAGAGGGGCTACACCTTC.

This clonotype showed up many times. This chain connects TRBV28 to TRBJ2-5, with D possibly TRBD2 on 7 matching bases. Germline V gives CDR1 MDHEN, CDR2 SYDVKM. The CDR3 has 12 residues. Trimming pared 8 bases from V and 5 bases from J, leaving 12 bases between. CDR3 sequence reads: CASRGAMETQYF. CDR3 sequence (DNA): TGTGCCAGCCGGGGGGCCATGGAGACCCAGTACTTC.

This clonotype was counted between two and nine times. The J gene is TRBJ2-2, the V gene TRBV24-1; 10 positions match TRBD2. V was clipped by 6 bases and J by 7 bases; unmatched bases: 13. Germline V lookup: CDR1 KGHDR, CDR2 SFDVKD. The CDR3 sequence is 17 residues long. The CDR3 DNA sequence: TGTGCCACCAGTCCCGATGTCCTAGCGGGAGTTGGCGGGGAGCTGTTTTTT. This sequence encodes CATSPDVLAGVGGELFF.

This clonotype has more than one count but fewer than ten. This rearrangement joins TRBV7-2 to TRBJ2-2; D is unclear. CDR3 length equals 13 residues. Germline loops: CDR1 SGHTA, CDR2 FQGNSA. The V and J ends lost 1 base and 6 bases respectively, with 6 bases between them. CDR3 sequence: CASSLVRSGELFF. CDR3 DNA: TGTGCCAGCAGCTTAGTCCGGTCCGGGGAGCTGTTTTTT.

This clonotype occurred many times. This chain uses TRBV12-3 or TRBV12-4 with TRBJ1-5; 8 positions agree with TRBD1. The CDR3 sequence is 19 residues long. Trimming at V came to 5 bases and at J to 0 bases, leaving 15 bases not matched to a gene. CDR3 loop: CASSLRTGPSLYSNQPQHF. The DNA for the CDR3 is TGTGCCAGCAGTCTACGGACAGGGCCGTCCCTGTATAGCAATCAGCCCCAGCATTTT.

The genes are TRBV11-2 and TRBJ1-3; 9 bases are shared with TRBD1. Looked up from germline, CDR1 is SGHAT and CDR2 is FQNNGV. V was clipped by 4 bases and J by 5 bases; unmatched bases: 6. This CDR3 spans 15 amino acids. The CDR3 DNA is TGTGCCAGCAGCTATGGGACAGGGCCCCGAAACACCATATATTTT. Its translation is CASSYGTGPRNTIYF.

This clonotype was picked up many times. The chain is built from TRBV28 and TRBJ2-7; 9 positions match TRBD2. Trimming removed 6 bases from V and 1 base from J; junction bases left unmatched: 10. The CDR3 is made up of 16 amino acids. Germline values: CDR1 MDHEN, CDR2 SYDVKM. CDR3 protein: CASSGGGGGGSYEQYF. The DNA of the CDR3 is TGTGCCAGCAGCGGCGGGGGGGGCGGGGGGTCCTACGAGCAGTACTTC.